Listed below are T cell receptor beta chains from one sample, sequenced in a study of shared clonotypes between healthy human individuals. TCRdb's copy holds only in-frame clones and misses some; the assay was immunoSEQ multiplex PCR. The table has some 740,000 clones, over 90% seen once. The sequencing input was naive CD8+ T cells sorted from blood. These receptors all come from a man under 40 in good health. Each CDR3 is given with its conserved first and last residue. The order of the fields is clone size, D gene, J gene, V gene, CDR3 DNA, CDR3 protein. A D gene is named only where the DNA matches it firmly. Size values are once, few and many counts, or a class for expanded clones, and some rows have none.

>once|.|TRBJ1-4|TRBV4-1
TGCGCCAGCAGCCAAGCCCACGCAACTAATGAAAAACTGTTTTTT
CASSQAHATNEKLFF
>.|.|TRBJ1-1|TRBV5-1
TGCGCCAGCAGCTTGGCACTAGGGAAGGCTTACGAAGCTTTCTTT
CASSLALGKAYEAFF
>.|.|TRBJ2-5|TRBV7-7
TGTGCCAGCAGCCCCGGACAAAAAGAGACCCAGTACTTC
CASSPGQKETQYF
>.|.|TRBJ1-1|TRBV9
TGTGCCTTAGAGGCAGGGAGAGAGGAAGCTTTCTTT
CALEAGREEAFF
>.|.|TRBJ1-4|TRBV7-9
TGTGCCACCTCGGTGGCTCCACGAAAGGGTCGACCCGAAAAACTGTTTTTT
CATSVAPRKGRPEKLFF
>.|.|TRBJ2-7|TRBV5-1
TGCGCCAGCAGCTTGGAGCAAGGTAGCTCCTACGAGCAGTACTTC
CASSLEQGSSYEQYF
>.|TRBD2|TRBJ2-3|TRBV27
TGTGCCAGCAGTACAGGGACTAGCGGTAGCACAGATACGCAGTATTTT
CASSTGTSGSTDTQYF
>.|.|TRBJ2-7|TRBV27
TGTGCCAGCAGTTTAGGCAGGGAAAAATACGAGCAGTACTTC
CASSLGREKYEQYF
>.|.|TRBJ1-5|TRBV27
TGTGCCAGCAGTCCCGAGGTACTAGGCCAGCCCCAGCATTTT
CASSPEVLGQPQHF
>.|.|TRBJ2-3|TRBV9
TGTGCCAGCAGCCCTCGAGGCAGGTTTTCAGATACGCAGTATTTT
CASSPRGRFSDTQYF
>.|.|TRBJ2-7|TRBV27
TGTGCCAGCAGTCTGGCTGCAGGGACCTACGAGCAGTACTTC
CASSLAAGTYEQYF
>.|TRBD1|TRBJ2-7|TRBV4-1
TGCGCCAGCAGCCAACTGGACAGGGACTGGGAGCAGTACTTC
CASSQLDRDWEQYF
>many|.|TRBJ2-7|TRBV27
TGTGCCAGCAGGACAGGCCCCGAGCAGTACTTC
CASRTGPEQYF
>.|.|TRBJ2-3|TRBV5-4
TGTGCCAGCAGCCTCGGACTGGGGACGGCCGATACGCAGTATTTT
CASSLGLGTADTQYF
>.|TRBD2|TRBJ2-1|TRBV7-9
TGTGCCAGCAGCCGACCGACTAGCGGGAGTAGAGATGAGCAGTTCTTC
CASSRPTSGSRDEQFF
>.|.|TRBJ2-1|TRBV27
TGTGCCAGCAGTTTATTACCAGGGAGGAATGAGCAGTTCTTC
CASSLLPGRNEQFF
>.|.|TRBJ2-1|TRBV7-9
TGTGCCAGCAGCTTCGGTATTCGGGATGAGCAGTTCTTC
CASSFGIRDEQFF
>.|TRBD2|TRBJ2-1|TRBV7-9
TGTGCCAGCATCCCCATCACGAGTAGCGGGAGATTCAATGAGCAGTTCTTC
CASIPITSSGRFNEQFF